The rows below give T cell receptor beta chains drawn from one sample of a study of CD8 T cells in ankylosing spondylitis. TCRdb re-derived calls from the 5' RACE reads in MiXCR, one entry per CDR3 protein. The table has fewer than 500,000 distinct CDR3 sequences, roughly 25% seen once. The sample comprised blood, either unsorted or a sorted T cell fraction (not recorded which). The origin of the receptors is a male donor with ankylosing spondylitis. Both conserved end residues are part of each CDR3. The D gene is left open where the match is weak. For some rows the clone size is stated as once, few or many, or as a class when expanded; others skip it.

v_gene	d_gene	j_gene	abundance	CDR3aa	CDR3nt
TRBV19	TRBD1	TRBJ2-1	.	CASKPGQGYNEQFF	TGTGCCAGTAAGCCGGGACAGGGGTACAATGAGCAGTTCTTC
TRBV7-6	.	TRBJ1-2	.	CASSSVGDGVDGYTF	TGTGCCAGCAGCTCGGTGGGTGATGGAGTGGATGGCTACACCTTC
TRBV7-9	TRBD2	TRBJ2-3	few	CASSLKAGNTDTQYF	TGTGCCAGCAGCCTTAAAGCGGGAAACACAGATACGCAGTATTTT
TRBV6-6	.	TRBJ2-5	.	CASRHQETQYF	TGTGCCAGCAGACACCAAGAGACCCAGTACTTC
TRBV19	.	TRBJ2-2	few	CASSVGGTSTGELFF	TGTGCCAGCAGCGTCGGGGGTACGAGCACCGGGGAGCTGTTTTTT
TRBV7-8	.	TRBJ1-5	few	CASSSGTPNSNQPQHF	TGTGCCAGCAGCTCGGGGACACCGAATAGCAATCAGCCCCAGCATTTT
TRBV12-3/TRBV12-4	.	TRBJ1-6	many	CASSSRDAGNSPLHF	TGTGCCAGCAGTTCGCGGGACGCTGGGAATTCACCCCTCCACTTT
TRBV29-1	TRBD2	TRBJ2-3	many	CSASGTSDTDTQYF	TGCAGCGCATCCGGGACTAGCGACACAGATACGCAGTATTTT
TRBV15	TRBD1	TRBJ1-2	.	CATSRAGTGGYGYTF	TGTGCCACCAGCAGAGCCGGGACAGGGGGCTATGGCTACACCTTC
TRBV29-1	.	TRBJ2-5	.	CSVVRGAGYQETQYF	TGCAGCGTTGTTCGAGGGGCAGGGTACCAAGAGACCCAGTACTTC
TRBV20-1	TRBD2	TRBJ2-7	.	CSAGRAGYSSYEQYF	TGCAGTGCTGGAAGAGCGGGATACAGCTCCTACGAGCAGTACTTC
TRBV12-3/TRBV12-4	.	TRBJ2-2	.	CASSFQASAGELFF	TGTGCCAGCAGTTTTCAAGCGTCTGCCGGGGAGCTGTTTTTT
TRBV7-2	TRBD2	TRBJ2-1	.	CASGLAVANEQFF	TGTGCCAGCGGACTAGCGGTCGCTAATGAGCAGTTCTTC
TRBV3-1	TRBD1	TRBJ2-3	few	CASSRGQGADTQYF	TGTGCCAGCAGCCGCGGACAGGGTGCGGATACGCAGTATTTT
TRBV3-1	.	TRBJ2-1	.	CASSQNQRENEQFF	TGTGCCAGCAGCCAAAACCAGCGAGAGAATGAGCAGTTCTTC
TRBV25-1	.	TRBJ2-1	few	CASSADSSYNEQFF	TGTGCCAGCAGTGCAGACAGCTCCTACAATGAGCAGTTCTTC